One and the same sample provided the 10 T cell receptor beta chains below, sequenced in a study of early T cells in non-severe SARS-CoV-2 infection. TCRdb fed the 5' RACE reads into MiXCR, producing one record per CDR3 protein. The repertoire holds approximately 97,000 distinct CDR3 sequences, with more than 9.5% as singletons. This specimen consisted of whole blood, obtained at baseline. Receptors originate from an adult who was a healthcare worker with PCR-confirmed SARS-CoV-2 infection or an uninfected control (not recorded which).

The chain joins TRBV19 to TRBJ2-1; 9 bases line up with TRBD1. The CDR3 spans 16 residues. Unmatched junction bases numbered 3, after V lost 3 bases and J lost 0 bases. Germline CDR1 is LNHDA and CDR2 is SQIVND (reference sequence). The CDR3 loop is CASSIEGQGSYNEQFF. As DNA, the CDR3 is TGTGCCAGTAGTATTGAGGGACAGGGCTCCTACAATGAGCAGTTCTTC.

As DNA, the CDR3 is TGTGCCAGCAGCTCACTCAGGGAAGGGTGGACCTACGAGCAGTACTTC. The encoded protein is CASSSLREGWTYEQYF. V gene TRBV5-6 combines with J gene TRBJ2-7; the D gene is possibly TRBD1 (5 bases). The CDR3 has 16 amino acids. Germline loops: CDR1 SGHDT, CDR2 YYEEEE. The germline V and J ends were trimmed by 3 bases and 2 bases, with 18 bases remaining between them.

This clonotype turned up a few times. V usage is TRBV2 and J usage is TRBJ2-2, with D maybe TRBD2 (5 bases). Trimming took off 2 bases at V and 5 bases at J, with 15 bases between the two ends. The CDR3 is 16 amino acids. CDR1 SNHLY and CDR2 FYNNEI come from the germline V gene. CDR3 nucleotide sequence: TGTGCCAGCAGTGAAACTGGGCCCCCGGGGACCGGGGAGCTGTTTTTT. Protein: CASSETGPPGTGELFF.

This clonotype has ten or more counts. V gene TRBV9 combines with J gene TRBJ2-2, with 10 bases fitting TRBD1. The V and J ends lost 2 bases and 5 bases, in that order; junction bases with no gene match: 9. The germline V gene has CDR1 SGDLS and CDR2 YYNGEE. The CDR3 spans 17 residues. CDR3 DNA sequence: TGTGCCAGCAGCGTGTTAAGACAGGGGGCGCCGACCGGGGAGCTGTTTTTT. Translated: CASSVLRQGAPTGELFF.

The table lists this clonotype with many counts. The rearrangement joins TRBV7-9 to TRBJ1-2; D gene unclear. Germline V gives CDR1 SEHNR, CDR2 FQNEAQ (reference sequence). V was cut by 1 base and J by 3 bases, with 12 bases left in between. This CDR3 has 15 residues. The CDR3 DNA follows: TGTGCCAGCAGCTTAGAGGCCAGAAAGCACTATGGCTACACCTTC. This translates into CASSLEARKHYGYTF.

V usage is TRBV24-1 and J usage is TRBJ2-2; D possibly corresponds to TRBD2 (5 bases). V was cut by 0 bases and J by 5 bases, with 6 bases left in between. Germline CDR1 reads KGHDR; CDR2 reads SFDVKD. The CDR3 length is 14 residues. CDR3 sequence reads: CATSDLRGTGELFF. CDR3 DNA sequence: TGTGCCACCAGTGATTTGCGAGGGACCGGGGAGCTGTTTTTT.

The genes are TRBV9 and TRBJ2-7; D is unresolved. The germline V gene encodes CDR1 SGDLS and CDR2 YYNGEE. There are 15 residues in the CDR3. The V end lost 0 bases, the J end lost 1 base, and 11 bases lay between the germline ends. CDR3 nucleotide sequence: TGTGCCAGCAGCGTAGCTATTGGGGTGTCCTACGAGCAGTACTTC. Its translation: CASSVAIGVSYEQYF.

The rearrangement joins TRBV20-1 to TRBJ2-2; TRBD2 might be the D (6 bases). V was trimmed by 6 bases and J by 4 bases, leaving 15 bases between them. This CDR3 has 14 residues. From germline, CDR1 is DFQATT and CDR2 SNEGSKA (reference sequence). As DNA, the CDR3 is TGCAGTGCCCGCACGTCGGAGGGCACCGGGGAGCTGTTTTTT. This gives the protein CSARTSEGTGELFF.

In its sample, this clonotype was seen a few times. The genes are TRBV10-3 and TRBJ2-7; D is possibly TRBD1 (5 bases). The CDR3 spans 14 residues. Germline CDR1 is ENHRY and CDR2 is SYGVKD. Trimming left V 10 bases short and J 0 bases short, with 16 bases between. Written as DNA, the CDR3 is TGTGCCACCACGGACAAGCTGAGCTCCTACGAGCAGTACTTC. Translation: CATTDKLSSYEQYF.

This clonotype showed up many times. The chain recombines TRBV20-1 with TRBJ2-1; maybe TRBD2 (5 bases). The CDR3 spans 17 residues. V lost 6 bases to trimming and J lost 0 bases, with 21 bases between them. Germline assignment: CDR1 DFQATT and CDR2 SNEGSKA (reference sequence). The DNA of the CDR3 is TGCAGTGCCATACGTGCTGTCGGGGTAGACTCCTACAATGAGCAGTTCTTC. Translating it yields CSAIRAVGVDSYNEQFF.